This TCR beta chain is from a study of CD8+CD57+ T cells in acquired aplastic anemia. Genomic DNA templated the TCR beta VDJ and CDR3 profiling. TCRdb processed the reads anew with MiXCR; each CDR3 protein has one entry. The repertoire holds more than 150,000 distinct CDR3 sequences, with less than 50% as singletons. Patients included in sequencing had previously demonstrated CD8+CD57+ cell expansion by flow cytometry. Ten or more counts support this clonotype. Trimming left V 7 bases short and J 0 bases short, with 13 bases between. Germline V gene data show CDR1 as MDHEN and CDR2 as SYDVKM. This CDR3 is 14 amino acids long.

This chain connects TRBV28 to TRBJ2-7; D is possibly TRBD1 or TRBD2 (6 bases each). The sequenced material came from sorted CD4+, CD8+, or CD8+CD57+ T cells (not recorded which) from PBMCs. The receptor was derived from a human donor with aplastic anemia. The CDR3 region is CASMTGAVSYEQYF. As DNA, the CDR3 is TGTGCCAGCATGACGGGGGCGGTCTCCTACGAGCAGTACTTC.